This passage covers 26 T cell receptor beta chains from one sample sequenced in a study of siplizumab effects on memory and regulatory T cells. Clones were sequenced by immunoSEQ multiplex PCR, and TCRdb holds only the in-frame ones, with some missing. This table holds 90,000 to 95,000 clones, roughly 96% found once. The sequencing input was naive CD4+ T cells sorted from blood. These receptors came from a human donor in good health.

The chain joins TRBV6-6 to TRBJ1-1; 7 bases are shared with TRBD1. Germline CDR1 reads MNHNY; CDR2 reads SVGAGI (reference sequence). V trimming: 4 bases; J trimming: 6 bases; junction bases outside the gene matches: 2. The CDR3 loop spans 12 amino acids. CDR3 DNA sequence: TGTGCCAGCAGTTGGGACAGCGCTGAAGCTTTCTTT. It codes for CASSWDSAEAFF.

The V call is TRBV27, the J call TRBJ1-2; a possible D gene is TRBD1 (5 bases). Looked up from germline, CDR1 is MNHEY and CDR2 is SMNVEV (reference sequence). This CDR3 region has 13 residues. The V end was cut by 5 bases, the J end by 4 bases, with 11 bases between. This CDR3 is CASSRGISYGYTF. As DNA, the CDR3 is TGTGCCAGCAGTCGGGGGATTTCCTATGGCTACACCTTC.

The chain links TRBV7-2 to TRBJ1-6; the D gene is possibly TRBD1 (6 bases). V gave up 1 base and J gave up 5 bases, with 18 bases separating them. Germline V CDR1 and CDR2: SGHTA, FQGNSA. The CDR3 has 18 residues. In DNA, the CDR3 is TGTGCCAGCAGCTTAGTTGGGGGGCGGGACTCTAATAATTCACCCCTCCACTTT. It is translated as CASSLVGGRDSNNSPLHF.

This clone was observed a handful of times. The V call is TRBV5-3, the J call TRBJ1-5, with D hard to call. TRBV5-3 is marked as an open reading frame, function uncertain. V shed 2 bases and J shed 4 bases, with 7 bases lying between them. The CDR3 has 13 residues. The CDR3 loop reads CARSLRVNQPQHF. The CDR3 nucleotides are TGTGCCAGAAGCTTAAGGGTTAATCAGCCCCAGCATTTT.

The chain joins TRBV18 to TRBJ1-1; no firm D call. Deletions cut 7 bases from V and 3 bases from J, with 9 bases between. The CDR3 loop spans 12 amino acids. The germline V gene encodes CDR1 KGHSH and CDR2 LQKENI. The CDR3 DNA reads as TGTGCCAGCTTAAGGATGGACACTGAAGCTTTCTTT. This sequence encodes CASLRMDTEAFF.

The chain couples TRBV19 to TRBJ1-2, with D hard to call. Trimming cost V 7 bases and J 6 bases, with 24 bases left between them. Germline lookup yields CDR1 LNHDA and CDR2 SQIVND (reference sequence). The CDR3 runs to 16 residues. The CDR3 DNA reads TGTGCCAGTACTCGCCTCCTCGGGAACGGGTTCGATGGCTACACCTTC. It translates to CASTRLLGNGFDGYTF. The whole variable domain, remainder taken from reference TRBV19 and TRBJ1-2, is DGGITQSPKYLFRKEGQNVTLSCEQNLNHDAMYWYRQDPGQGLRLIYYSQIVNDFQKGDIAEGYSVSREKKESFPLTVTSAQKNPTAFYLCASTRLLGNGFDGYTFGSGTRLTVV.

This chain links TRBV5-1 with TRBJ1-1, with D perhaps TRBD1 (6 bases). This CDR3 contains 14 residues. Trimming pared 6 bases from V and 1 base from J, leaving 13 bases between. Germline V lookup: CDR1 SGHRS, CDR2 YFSETQ. CDR3 in amino acids: CASNAGAGNTEAFF. CDR3 in DNA: TGCGCCAGCAACGCAGGGGCGGGGAACACTGAAGCTTTCTTT.

The chain recombines TRBV28 with TRBJ1-2, with TRBD1 identical over 7 bases. The CDR3 consists of 14 residues. The V and J ends lost 8 bases and 2 bases, in that order; junction bases with no gene match: 8. CDR1 and CDR2 from the germline V gene are MDHEN and SYDVKM. For the CDR3, the DNA is TGTGCCAGCCCAATTCAACAGGGGAACTATGGCTACACCTTC. Amino acids: CASPIQQGNYGYTF.

The chain recombines TRBV29-1 with TRBJ2-5, with TRBD2 matching over 7 bases. V lost 2 bases to trimming and J lost 2 bases; unmatched junction nucleotides: 2. There are 13 residues in the CDR3. Germline loops: CDR1 SQVTM, CDR2 ANQGSEA. CDR3 nucleotides: TGCAGCGTTGAACTAGCGGCTCAAGAGACCCAGTACTTC. Translating gives CSVELAAQETQYF.

This sequence joins TRBV9 and TRBJ1-6; TRBD1 is a possible D gene (6 bases). V was trimmed by 4 bases and J by 7 bases, leaving 21 bases between them. Germline values: CDR1 SGDLS, CDR2 YYNGEE. This CDR3 contains 17 residues. The CDR3 nucleotides read TGTGCCAGCAGCACACCCCAAGGGGGGCCTACCAATTCACCCCTCCACTTT. Its translation: CASSTPQGGPTNSPLHF.

V is TRBV6-5 and J is TRBJ2-3, with a weak D call TRBD1 (6 bases). CDR3 size: 14 residues. Per the germline V gene, CDR1 is MNHEY and CDR2 is SVGAGI. The germline V and J ends were trimmed by 6 bases and 3 bases, with 13 bases remaining between them. CDR3: CASRQGTRTDTQYF. The CDR3 bases are TGTGCCAGCAGACAGGGAACGAGGACAGATACGCAGTATTTT.

The gene calls are TRBV19 and TRBJ1-1; D not resolved. CDR1 is LNHDA and CDR2 is SQIVND in the germline V gene (reference sequence). This CDR3 is 14 amino acids long. V dropped 7 bases and J dropped 0 bases, with 12 bases sitting between them. CDR3 coding DNA: TGTGCCAGTACCCCCGGGGTCATGAACACTGAAGCTTTCTTT. This sequence encodes CASTPGVMNTEAFF.

The chain carries TRBV4-3 and TRBJ2-5; D may match TRBD1 or TRBD2 (7 bases each). Between the trimmed V and J ends, which lost 1 base and 5 bases, there was a span of 17 bases. The CDR3 is 16 residues long. From germline, CDR1 is LGHNA and CDR2 YSLEER. The chain's CDR3 is CASSQASGGGYETQYF. In DNA form, the CDR3 reads TGCGCCAGCAGCCAAGCCTCAGGGGGGGGGTACGAGACCCAGTACTTC.

This chain uses TRBV6-5 with TRBJ2-1; D possibly corresponds to TRBD1 (7 bases). This CDR3 is built from 14 residues. Germline CDR1 and CDR2: MNHEY and SVGAGI. The V end was cut by 6 bases, the J end by 6 bases, with 15 bases between. The CDR3 nucleotides are TGTGCCAGCAGGGACCAGGGGGGACCCAATGAGCAGTTCTTC. It specifies CASRDQGGPNEQFF.

This chain joins TRBV30 and TRBJ2-7, with D possibly TRBD2 on 7 matching bases. V dropped 5 bases and J dropped 4 bases, with 12 bases sitting between them. The germline V gene has CDR1 GTSNPN and CDR2 SVGIG (reference sequence). This CDR3 comprises 12 residues. The CDR3 DNA reads as TGTGCCTGGGGGCGGGGGCAATACGAGCAGTACTTC. Its translation is CAWGRGQYEQYF.

The CDR3, as DNA: TGTGCCAGCAGCTTAATCAGGGGGCAGCCCCAGCATTTT. The encoded protein is CASSLIRGQPQHF. The rearrangement links TRBV7-3 to TRBJ1-5, with TRBD1 matching over 7 bases. Looked up from germline, CDR1 is SGHTA and CDR2 is FQGTGA. Unmatched junction bases numbered 1, after V lost 1 base and J lost 7 bases. This CDR3 has 13 residues.

V is TRBV25-1 and J is TRBJ2-2, with D unclear. V lost 2 bases, J lost 2 bases, and 0 bases lay in between. Germline loops: CDR1 MGHDK, CDR2 SYGVNS. CDR3 length: 12 amino acids. CDR3 loop: CASSENTGELFF. The CDR3 DNA follows: TGTGCCAGCAGTGAAAACACCGGGGAGCTGTTTTTT.

The chain combines TRBV7-5 with TRBJ2-4; TRBD1 reflects the table's D call only, with no check against the DNA. TRBV7-5 corresponds to a pseudogene. CDR3 length equals 17 residues. The CDR3 sequence is CVRSLATPVIAKNIQYF. DNA of the CDR3: TGTGTCAGAAGCTTAGCCACCCCAGTCATAGCCAAAAACATTCAGTACTTC.

The V call is TRBV6-6, the J call TRBJ1-2; TRBD1 agrees at 8 bases. The junction had 8 bases not matched to a gene; V was cut back by 4 bases and J by 7 bases. The germline V gene has CDR1 MNHNY and CDR2 SVGAGI (reference sequence). The CDR3 totals 14 residues. The CDR3 coding sequence is TGTGCCAGCAGTTCCGAAAGAGACAGGGGTGGCTACACCTTC. It is translated as CASSSERDRGGYTF.

The rearrangement joins TRBV11-3 to TRBJ2-2; D is undetermined. V shed 2 bases and J shed 5 bases, with 15 bases lying between them. The CDR3 contains 16 residues. Germline V gene lookup returns CDR1 SGHNT and CDR2 YENEEA. This chain's CDR3 is CASSLSAGEQTGELFF. CDR3 in DNA: TGTGCCAGCAGCTTATCGGCAGGAGAACAGACCGGGGAGCTGTTTTTT.

The chain recombines TRBV11-3 with TRBJ2-3; no clear D gene. CDR3 length: 13 amino acids. Looked up from germline, CDR1 is SGHNT and CDR2 is YENEEA. Trimming removed 1 base at V and 2 bases at J, with 4 bases between. The CDR3 DNA reads as TGTGCCAGCAGCTTAGGGAACACAGATACGCAGTATTTT. This gives the protein CASSLGNTDTQYF.

The rearrangement links TRBV19 to TRBJ1-1, with D uncertain. The V and J ends lost 3 bases and 1 base respectively, with 6 bases between them. Germline CDR1 is LNHDA and CDR2 is SQIVND (reference sequence). The CDR3 runs to 13 residues. The CDR3 here is CASSIRQNTEAFF. The CDR3, as DNA: TGTGCCAGTAGTATCCGACAGAACACTGAAGCTTTCTTT. The whole variable domain, filled in from reference TRBV19 and TRBJ1-1, reads DGGITQSPKYLFRKEGQNVTLSCEQNLNHDAMYWYRQDPGQGLRLIYYSQIVNDFQKGDIAEGYSVSREKKESFPLTVTSAQKNPTAFYLCASSIRQNTEAFFGQGTRLTVV.

The gene calls are TRBV4-1 and TRBJ2-6; D ambiguous. The CDR3 length is 14 residues. Per germline, CDR1 MGHRA and CDR2 YSYEKL. V dropped 4 bases and J dropped 0 bases, with 4 bases sitting between them. In nucleotides, the CDR3 is TGCGCCAGCAGCCCCTACTCTGGGGCCAACGTCCTGACTTTC. It translates to CASSPYSGANVLTF.

Only one count was recorded for this clone. The rearrangement links TRBV2 to TRBJ1-1, with 7 bases fitting TRBD1. J was trimmed by 2 bases and V by 6 bases; bases with no gene match: 6. The CDR3 is made up of 14 amino acids. Germline V CDR1 and CDR2: SNHLY, FYNNEI. The CDR3 is CASSGDRLNTEAFF. The CDR3 bases are TGTGCCAGCAGCGGGGACAGACTTAACACTGAAGCTTTCTTT.

V usage is TRBV4-2 and J usage is TRBJ2-3; D remains unclear. This CDR3 spans 14 amino acids. The V end lost 2 bases, the J end lost 6 bases, and 12 bases lay between the germline ends. Per germline, CDR1 LGHNA and CDR2 YNFKEQ. The CDR3 DNA follows: TGTGCCAGCAGCCAACCACGTAGCCCCGATACGCAGTATTTT. This gives the protein CASSQPRSPDTQYF.

This clone was seen a handful of times. Other DNA sequences from this sample encode an identical CDR3 as well. DNA of the CDR3: TGTGCCAGCAGTGAAGATACAGGGATTGGCTACACCTTC. It codes for CASSEDTGIGYTF. The chain uses TRBV2 and TRBJ1-2; TRBD1 is a possible D gene (6 bases). The CDR3 length is 13 residues. The germline CDR1 and CDR2 sequences are SNHLY and FYNNEI. V gave up 1 base and J gave up 7 bases, with 10 bases separating them.